These T cell receptor beta chains were read from a single sample in a study of a mutant IDH1 vaccine in newly diagnosed glioma. Their antigens are not known. Assay used: immunoSEQ multiplex PCR; TCRdb lists only in-frame clones, some missing. The sample yields 35,000 to 50,000 clones, approximately 83% seen once. The sequencing here drew on PBMCs, taken from a glioma patient whose treatment included an IDH1 peptide vaccine. The receptors come from a woman aged 50 to 60 with glioma. Each CDR3 is given with its conserved first and last residue. The D gene is left open where the match is weak. Expanded clones get a size class; other rows say once, few or many, or leave the size out.

d_call	v_call	j_call	clone_size	cdr3_nt	cdr3_aa
-	TRBV5-8	TRBJ1-2	once	TGTGCCAGCAGCGAAACCTCCGTTCCGTCGGCGATCTATGGCTACACCTTC	CASSETSVPSAIYGYTF
-	TRBV5-1	TRBJ1-4	-	TGCGCCAGCAGCCAGACAGTAGATAATGAAAAACTGTTTTTT	CASSQTVDNEKLFF
TRBD2	TRBV4-3	TRBJ2-7	-	TGCGCCAGCAGCCAGGGCATCGAGGCGGGGGATACCTACGAGCAGTACTTC	CASSQGIEAGDTYEQYF
-	TRBV6-5	TRBJ1-1	-	TGTGCCAGCAGCCCCGGAGGGACTGAAGCTTTCTTT	CASSPGGTEAFF
TRBD2	TRBV10-1	TRBJ2-1	-	TGCGCCAGCAGTGAGTCCAGACTAGCGCCAGTAAATGAGCAGTTCTTC	CASSESRLAPVNEQFF
TRBD1	TRBV5-1	TRBJ2-1	once	TGCGCCAGCAGCTTGGGGAGCAGGACAGGGGTCAATGAGCAGTTCTTC	CASSLGSRTGVNEQFF
TRBD2	TRBV10-3	TRBJ2-1	-	TGTGCCATCAGTTCTACCGGGACTAGGGGCCACAATGAGCAGTTCTTC	CAISSTGTRGHNEQFF
TRBD1	TRBV19	TRBJ2-3	once	TGTGCCAGTAGCGTAACCGGGACAGTGCCCACAGATACGCAGTATTTT	CASSVTGTVPTDTQYF
TRBD2	TRBV4-1	TRBJ2-5	-	TGCGCCAGCAGCCAAGAGAATTTTCCCCTAGCGGGCCAAGAGACCCAGTACTTC	CASSQENFPLAGQETQYF
TRBD1	TRBV5-1	TRBJ2-7	-	TGCGCCAGCAGCTCCCAGACAGGGGGGTCCTACGAGCAGTACTTC	CASSSQTGGSYEQYF
-	TRBV7-2	TRBJ2-5	-	TGTGCCAGCAGCTTAGAGGCTCGCGCTGCCCAGTACTTC	CASSLEARAAQYF
TRBD1	TRBV29-1	TRBJ1-1	-	TGCAGCGGACAGGGATTGACTGAAGCTTTCTTT	CSGQGLTEAFF
-	TRBV4-1	TRBJ2-7	-	TGCGCCAGCAGCCAAGGTGGGACCGCAACCTACGAGCAGTACTTC	CASSQGGTATYEQYF
-	TRBV19	TRBJ1-4	few	TGTGCCAGTAGATGGCCAGGACAAACGGCCGGAGGGCTGTTTTTT	CASRWPGQTAGGLFF
TRBD1	TRBV14	TRBJ1-6	-	TGTGCCAGCAGCCAGAGGACAGGGAATTCACCCCTCCACTTT	CASSQRTGNSPLHF
TRBD1	TRBV5-6	TRBJ1-5	-	TGTGCCAGCAGCTCCGGGACAGAGAGCAATCGGCCCCAGCATTTT	CASSSGTESNRPQHF
-	TRBV6-1	TRBJ1-2	-	TGTGCCAGCAGTGAAAAGGGCTCGCGGGGTAACTATGGCTACACCTTC	CASSEKGSRGNYGYTF
-	TRBV5-6	TRBJ1-4	-	TGTGCCAGCCGTCCATGGGGGGGAAATGAAAAACTGTTTTTT	CASRPWGGNEKLFF
-	TRBV10-3	TRBJ2-1	-	TGTGCCATCAGTGAGTCGATGGGGGCGGAGGGCTACAATGAGCAGTTCTTC	CAISESMGAEGYNEQFF
-	TRBV14	TRBJ1-6	-	TGTGCCAGCAGTACGTGGAATTCACCCCTCCACTTT	CASSTWNSPLHF
TRBD1	TRBV5-1	TRBJ2-5	-	TGCGCCAGCAGCACTCAGGGCAGGGGGGAGACCCAGTACTTC	CASSTQGRGETQYF
-	TRBV30	TRBJ1-2	few	TGTGCCTGGAGTGTAACCGGCTGGGGCTACACCTTC	CAWSVTGWGYTF
TRBD1	TRBV2	TRBJ2-7	-	TGTGCCAGCGAAGGACAGGGTTCCTACGAGCAGTACTTC	CASEGQGSYEQYF
TRBD1	TRBV7-9	TRBJ1-2	-	TGTGCCAGCAGTCGGGACAGTTTCTATGGCTACACCTTC	CASSRDSFYGYTF
-	TRBV4-1	TRBJ1-1	-	TGCGCCAGCAGCCAAGATACTTCTGAAGCTTTCTTT	CASSQDTSEAFF
TRBD1	TRBV29-1	TRBJ1-2	-	TGCAGCGTGCTCCGGGACAGGGGGAGTCTGGATGGCTACACCTTC	CSVLRDRGSLDGYTF
-	TRBV11-2	TRBJ2-7	-	TGTGCCAGCAGCCCTAGAAGGGGCTACGAGCAGTACTTC	CASSPRRGYEQYF
-	TRBV28	TRBJ1-4	-	TGTGCCAGCAGTCCCCCAGGGATCGGTGAAAAACTGTTTTTT	CASSPPGIGEKLFF
-	TRBV5-1	TRBJ1-2	-	TGCGCCAGCAGCCTCGGAAGTAACTATGGCTACACCTTC	CASSLGSNYGYTF
-	TRBV19	TRBJ1-2	-	TGTGCCAGTAGTATCCAGGGGTATGGCTACACCTTC	CASSIQGYGYTF
-	TRBV10-3	TRBJ1-6	few	TGTGCCATCAGTGAGTCCAAGGGAAATTCACCCCTCCACTTT	CAISESKGNSPLHF
-	TRBV7-2	TRBJ1-2	-	TGTGCCAGCAGCTTAGGCACTCCCTATGGCTACACCTTC	CASSLGTPYGYTF
-	TRBV6-5	TRBJ1-1	-	TGTGCCAGCAGGGGGACGGTGAACACTGAAGCTTTCTTT	CASRGTVNTEAFF
TRBD1	TRBV4-1	TRBJ1-6	-	TGCGCCAGCAGCCAAGACAGGGGGCTTAGGTGCCACTTT	CASSQDRGLRCHF
-	TRBV28	TRBJ2-5	few	TGTGCCAGCAGATCTGGGAACGTCGAGACCCAGTACTTC	CASRSGNVETQYF
-	TRBV28	TRBJ1-1	-	TGTGCCAGCACTTTCCGTCGGGGCGGCAGGCCGAACACTGAAGCTTTCTTT	CASTFRRGGRPNTEAFF
-	TRBV11-3	TRBJ2-2	-	TGTGCCAGCCGAGGGTCGAGCACCGGGGAGCTGTTTTTT	CASRGSSTGELFF
TRBD1	TRBV15	TRBJ2-1	-	TGTGCCACCAGCAGAGATTTTTCCGGGACAGGGGGCCCCTACAATGAGCAGTTCTTC	CATSRDFSGTGGPYNEQFF
TRBD1	TRBV5-4	TRBJ2-7	-	TGTGCCAGCAGCTCCAGGACAGGGATGGCCTACGAGCAGTACTTC	CASSSRTGMAYEQYF
TRBD1	TRBV29-1	TRBJ2-3	-	TGCAGCGTCGGATCCCCGGGACAGGGTAGCACAGATACGCAGTATTTT	CSVGSPGQGSTDTQYF
-	TRBV11-3	TRBJ2-3	-	TGTGCCAGCAGCTTAAGGCCCGGAGGGAATACGCAGTATTTT	CASSLRPGGNTQYF
-	TRBV15	TRBJ1-2	-	TGTGCCACCAGCAGAGGGGGTGGTGAGATCGGCTATGGCTACACCTTC	CATSRGGGEIGYGYTF
TRBD1	TRBV15	TRBJ1-5	-	TGTGCCACCGTGGGACAGCCCGATCAGCCCCAGCATTTT	CATVGQPDQPQHF